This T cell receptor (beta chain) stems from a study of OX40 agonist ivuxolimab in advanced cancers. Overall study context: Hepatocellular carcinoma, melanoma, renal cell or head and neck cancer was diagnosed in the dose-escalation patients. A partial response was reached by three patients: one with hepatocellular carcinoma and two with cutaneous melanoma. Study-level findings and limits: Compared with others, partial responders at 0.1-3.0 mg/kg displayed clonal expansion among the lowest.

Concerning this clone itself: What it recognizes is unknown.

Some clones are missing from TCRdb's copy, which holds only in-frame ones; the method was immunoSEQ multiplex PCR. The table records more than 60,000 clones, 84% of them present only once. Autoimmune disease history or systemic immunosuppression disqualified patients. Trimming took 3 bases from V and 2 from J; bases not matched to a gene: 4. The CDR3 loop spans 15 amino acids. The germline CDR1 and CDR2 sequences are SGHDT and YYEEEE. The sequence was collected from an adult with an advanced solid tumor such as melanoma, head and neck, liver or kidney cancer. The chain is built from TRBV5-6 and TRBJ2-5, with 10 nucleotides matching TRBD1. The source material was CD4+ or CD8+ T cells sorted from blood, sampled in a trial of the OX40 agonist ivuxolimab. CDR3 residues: CASSWGGQGQETQYF. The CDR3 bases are TGTGCCAGCAGCTGGGGGGGACAGGGGCAAGAGACCCAGTACTTC.